This TCR beta chain was captured by sequencing in a study of cytomegalovirus exposure and HLA in healthy donors. PCR primers comprised 60 Vbeta and 13 Jbeta primers. The data were produced by immunoSEQ multiplex PCR, yet TCRdb's version contains in-frame clones alone and is incomplete. Altogether 150,000 to 200,000 clones are present, 77% being singletons, with the ten largest covering approximately 1.8%. The CDR3 extends over 14 amino acids. Germline CDR1 SGHRS, CDR2 YFSETQ. The V gene end was trimmed by 2 bases and the J gene end by 2 bases; junction bases not matched to a gene: 4. Material for sequencing was PBMCs. This TCR was recovered from a woman between 25 and 40 years old in good health and CMV-seronegative. V usage is TRBV5-1 and J usage is TRBJ2-7; the match to TRBD1 covers 7 bases. This chain's CDR3 is CASSFWDRPYEQYF. CDR3 bases: TGCGCCAGCAGCTTTTGGGACAGACCCTACGAGCAGTACTTC. Looking up the rest from reference TRBV5-1 and TRBJ2-7 gives the full variable domain: KAGVTQTPRYLIKTRGQQVTLSCSPISGHRSVSWYQQTPGQGLQFLFEYFSETQRNKGNFPGRFSGRQFSNSRSEMNVSTLELGDSALYLCASSFWDRPYEQYFGPGTRLTVT.